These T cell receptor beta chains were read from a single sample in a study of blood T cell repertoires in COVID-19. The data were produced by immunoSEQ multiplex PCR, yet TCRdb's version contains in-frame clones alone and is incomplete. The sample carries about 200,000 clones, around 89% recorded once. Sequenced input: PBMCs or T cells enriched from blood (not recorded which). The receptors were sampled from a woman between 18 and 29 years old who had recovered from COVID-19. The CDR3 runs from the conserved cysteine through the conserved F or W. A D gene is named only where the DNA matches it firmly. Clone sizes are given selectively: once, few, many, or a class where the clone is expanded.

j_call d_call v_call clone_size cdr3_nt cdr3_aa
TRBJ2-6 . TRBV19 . TGTGCCAGCCGACTGCCGAGCTCTGGGGCCAACGTCCTGACTTTC CASRLPSSGANVLTF
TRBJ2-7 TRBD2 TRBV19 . TGTGCCAGTAGTATAGCTAGCGGGGGAACCTACGAGCAGTACTTC CASSIASGGTYEQYF
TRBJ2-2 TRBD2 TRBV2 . TGTGCCAGCAAAGCTAGCGGGGCCTCGTCTGGCACCGGGGAGCTGTTTTTT CASKASGASSGTGELFF
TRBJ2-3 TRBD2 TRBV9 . TGTGCCAGCAGCGTAGGGTTGATGCTAGCGGGGAACACAGATACGCAGTATTTT CASSVGLMLAGNTDTQYF
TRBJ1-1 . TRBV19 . TGTGCCAGTAGTAACAGGGCTTCGAACACTGAAGCTTTCTTT CASSNRASNTEAFF
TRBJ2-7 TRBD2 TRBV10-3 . TGTGCCATCAGTGAGTCGAGGACTAGCGGGGGTCCTAAATACGAGCAGTACTTC CAISESRTSGGPKYEQYF
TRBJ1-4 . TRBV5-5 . TGTGCCAGCAGCTTTTACAGGGCAGGGGATGAAAAACTGTTTTTT CASSFYRAGDEKLFF
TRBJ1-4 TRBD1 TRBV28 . TGTGCCAGCGTACAGGGGGCAGGTGAAAAACTGTTTTTT CASVQGAGEKLFF
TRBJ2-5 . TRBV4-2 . TGTGCCAGCAGCCAGAGAGAGACCCAGTACTTC CASSQRETQYF
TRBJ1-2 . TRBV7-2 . TGTGCCAGCAGCGAACGGACAGCTAACTATGGCTACACCTTC CASSERTANYGYTF
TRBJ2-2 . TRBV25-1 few TGTGCCAGCAGTGAAACAGGGAATCCCGGGGAGCTGTTTTTT CASSETGNPGELFF
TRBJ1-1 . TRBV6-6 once TGTGCCAGCAGGGGGGGGTCGAACACTGAAGCTTTCTTT CASRGGSNTEAFF
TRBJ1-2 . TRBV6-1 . TGTGCCAGCAGTGAATCCGGGGTTTATGGCTACACCTTC CASSESGVYGYTF
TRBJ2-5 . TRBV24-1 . TGTGCCACCAGTGATTTTGACGGGAGAGAGACCCAGTACTTC CATSDFDGRETQYF
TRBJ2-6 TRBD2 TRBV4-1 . TGCGCCAGCAGCCTGACTCGGACTAGCGGGGGGGCTGGGGCCAACGTCCTGACTTTC CASSLTRTSGGAGANVLTF
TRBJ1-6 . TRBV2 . TGTGCCAGTACCAGGGAAAGTAATTCACCCCTCCACTTT CASTRESNSPLHF
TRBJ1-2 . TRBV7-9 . TGTGCCAGCAGCCCCAGAATCTATGGCTACACCTTC CASSPRIYGYTF
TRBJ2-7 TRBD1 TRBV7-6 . TGTGCCAGCAGCTTAGCCGCTGGGACAGGGCACTCCTACGAGCAGTACTTC CASSLAAGTGHSYEQYF